The present T cell receptor beta chain was sequenced within a study of control samples from healthy donors and cancer patients. The CDR3 is made up of 14 amino acids. Per the germline V gene, CDR1 is SGHTA and CDR2 is FQGNSA. Trimming took off 3 bases at V and 4 bases at J, with 12 bases between the two ends. Clones were sequenced by immunoSEQ multiplex PCR, and TCRdb holds only the in-frame ones, with some missing. This sample has 75,000 to 100,000 clones, with approximately 92% found just once. This chain links TRBV7-2 with TRBJ1-2; the D is unclear. This receptor was obtained from a human donor in good health. The donor label of this sample is uncertain. The sample consisted of blood. The CDR3 sequence is CASSFSFVGYGYTF. The CDR3 bases are TGTGCCAGCAGCTTTAGTTTTGTGGGCTATGGCTACACCTTC.